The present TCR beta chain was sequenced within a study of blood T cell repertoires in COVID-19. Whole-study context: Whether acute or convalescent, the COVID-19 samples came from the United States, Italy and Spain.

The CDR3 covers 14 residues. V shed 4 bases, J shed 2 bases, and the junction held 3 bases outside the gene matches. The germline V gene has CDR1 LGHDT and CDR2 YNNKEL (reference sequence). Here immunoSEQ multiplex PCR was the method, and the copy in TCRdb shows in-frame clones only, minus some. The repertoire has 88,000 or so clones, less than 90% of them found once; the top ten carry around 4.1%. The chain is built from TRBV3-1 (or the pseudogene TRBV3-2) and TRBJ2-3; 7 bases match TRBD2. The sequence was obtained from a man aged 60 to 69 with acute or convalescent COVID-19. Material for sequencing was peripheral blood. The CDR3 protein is CASSLGRNTDTQYF. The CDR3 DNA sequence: TGTGCCAGCAGCCTCGGGAGGAACACAGATACGCAGTATTTT.